This TCR beta chain was sequenced in a study of blood T cell repertoires in COVID-19. Study context: The United States, Italy and Spain supplied acute and convalescent COVID-19 samples.

The ends lost 6 bases at V and 1 base at J; junction bases unmatched: 5. The CDR3 is 14 amino acids. CDR1 and CDR2 from the germline V gene are MNHEY and SVGAGI. Authors' processing steps: Reference gene primers were amplified, and this amplification served to estimate nucleated cell counts. The data were produced by immunoSEQ multiplex PCR, yet TCRdb's version contains in-frame clones alone and is incomplete. That table is the source of V, J and clone size, and D and trimming were worked out from the DNA. Found here are 250,000 to 300,000 clones, about 80% of them singletons; the top ten hold around 3.2%.

The sample comprised peripheral blood. This TCR was sampled from an elderly woman with acute or convalescent COVID-19. The chain employs TRBV6-5 and TRBJ2-5; 7 bases fit TRBD1. DNA for the CDR3: TGTGCCAGCAGCCAGACAGGGCTCCAAGAGACCCAGTACTTC. Amino acid sequence: CASSQTGLQETQYF.